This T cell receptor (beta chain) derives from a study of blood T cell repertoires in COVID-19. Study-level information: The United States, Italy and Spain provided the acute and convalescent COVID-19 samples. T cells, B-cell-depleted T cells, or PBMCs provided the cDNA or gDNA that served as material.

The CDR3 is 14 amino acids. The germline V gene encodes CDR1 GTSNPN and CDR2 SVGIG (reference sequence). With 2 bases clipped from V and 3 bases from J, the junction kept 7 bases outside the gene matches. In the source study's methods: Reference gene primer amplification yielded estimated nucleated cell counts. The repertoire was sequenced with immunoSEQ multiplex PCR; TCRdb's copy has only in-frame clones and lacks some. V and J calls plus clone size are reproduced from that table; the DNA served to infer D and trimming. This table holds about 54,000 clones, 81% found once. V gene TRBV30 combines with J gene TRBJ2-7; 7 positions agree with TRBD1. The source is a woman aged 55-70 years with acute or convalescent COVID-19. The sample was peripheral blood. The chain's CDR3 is CAWSLRGFLYEQYF. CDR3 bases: TGTGCCTGGAGTCTCAGGGGGTTTCTCTACGAGCAGTACTTC.